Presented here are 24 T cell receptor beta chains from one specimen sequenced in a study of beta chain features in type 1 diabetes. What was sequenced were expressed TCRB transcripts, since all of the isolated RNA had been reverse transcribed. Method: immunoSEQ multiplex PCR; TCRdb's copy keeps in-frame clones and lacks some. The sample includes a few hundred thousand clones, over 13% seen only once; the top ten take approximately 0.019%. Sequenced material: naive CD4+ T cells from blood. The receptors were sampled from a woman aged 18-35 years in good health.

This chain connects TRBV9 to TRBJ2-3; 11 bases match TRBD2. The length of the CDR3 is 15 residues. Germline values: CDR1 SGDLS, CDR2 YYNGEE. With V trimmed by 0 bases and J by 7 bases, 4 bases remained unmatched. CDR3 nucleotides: TGTGCCAGCAGCGTAGAAGGGACTAGCGGAAATACGCAGTATTTT. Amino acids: CASSVEGTSGNTQYF.

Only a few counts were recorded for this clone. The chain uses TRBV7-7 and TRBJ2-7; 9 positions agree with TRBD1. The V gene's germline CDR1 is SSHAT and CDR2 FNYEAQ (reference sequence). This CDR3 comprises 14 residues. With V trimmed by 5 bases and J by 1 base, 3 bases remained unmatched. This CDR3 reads CASSPTGGSYEQYF. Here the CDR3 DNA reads TGTGCCAGCAGCCCGACAGGGGGGTCCTACGAGCAGTACTTC.

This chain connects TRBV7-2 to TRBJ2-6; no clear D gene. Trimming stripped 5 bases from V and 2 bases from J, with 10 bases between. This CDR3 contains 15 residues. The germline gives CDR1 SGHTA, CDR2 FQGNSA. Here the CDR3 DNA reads TGTGCCAGCAGCCTAGGCTCGGCTGGGGCCAACGTCCTGACTTTC. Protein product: CASSLGSAGANVLTF.

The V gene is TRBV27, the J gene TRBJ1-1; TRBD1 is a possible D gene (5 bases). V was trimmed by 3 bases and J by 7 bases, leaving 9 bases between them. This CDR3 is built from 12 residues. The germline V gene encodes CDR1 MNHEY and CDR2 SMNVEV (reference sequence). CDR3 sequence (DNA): TGTGCCAGCAGTTTTCCCACAGGTGAAGCTTTCTTT. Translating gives CASSFPTGEAFF.

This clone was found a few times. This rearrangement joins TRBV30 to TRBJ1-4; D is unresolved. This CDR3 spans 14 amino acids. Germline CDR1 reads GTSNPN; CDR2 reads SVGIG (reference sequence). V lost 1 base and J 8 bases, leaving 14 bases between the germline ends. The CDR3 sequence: CAWSGARRWEKLFF. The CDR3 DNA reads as TGTGCCTGGAGTGGGGCCCGGAGGTGGGAAAAACTGTTTTTT.

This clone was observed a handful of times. The chain's CDR3 is CASSFRDRYEQYF. The CDR3 DNA follows: TGTGCCAGCAGTTTCCGGGACAGATACGAGCAGTACTTC. The chain has TRBV7-9 and TRBJ2-7; 7 positions match TRBD1. In germline, CDR1 is SEHNR, CDR2 FQNEAQ (reference sequence). The CDR3 runs 13 residues. V lost 6 bases and J lost 4; bases outside the gene matches: 6.

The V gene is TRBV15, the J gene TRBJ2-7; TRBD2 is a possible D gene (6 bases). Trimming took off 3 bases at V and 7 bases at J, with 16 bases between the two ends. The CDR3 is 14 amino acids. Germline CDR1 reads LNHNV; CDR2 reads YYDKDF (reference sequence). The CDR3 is CATSSGGASREQYF. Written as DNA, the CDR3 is TGTGCCACCAGCAGTGGAGGGGCCTCGAGGGAGCAGTACTTC.

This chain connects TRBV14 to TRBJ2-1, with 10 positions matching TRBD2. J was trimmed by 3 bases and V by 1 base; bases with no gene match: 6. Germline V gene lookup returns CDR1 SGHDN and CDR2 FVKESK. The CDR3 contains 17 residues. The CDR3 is CASSQVGGLAVYNEQFF. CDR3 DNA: TGTGCCAGCAGCCAAGTCGGCGGACTAGCGGTCTACAATGAGCAGTTCTTC.

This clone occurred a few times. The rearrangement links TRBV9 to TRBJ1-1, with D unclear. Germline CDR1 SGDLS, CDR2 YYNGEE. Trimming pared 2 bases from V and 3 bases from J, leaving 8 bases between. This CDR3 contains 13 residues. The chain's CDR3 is CASSVPPYTEAFF. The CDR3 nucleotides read TGTGCCAGCAGCGTCCCCCCCTACACTGAAGCTTTCTTT.

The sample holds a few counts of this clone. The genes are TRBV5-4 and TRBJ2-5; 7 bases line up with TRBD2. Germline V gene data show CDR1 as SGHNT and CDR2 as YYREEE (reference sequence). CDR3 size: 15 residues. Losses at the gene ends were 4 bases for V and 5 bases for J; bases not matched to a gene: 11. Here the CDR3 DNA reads TGTGCCAGCAGCGCAGGTGGGAGGGCCCGGGAGACCCAGTACTTC. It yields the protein CASSAGGRARETQYF.

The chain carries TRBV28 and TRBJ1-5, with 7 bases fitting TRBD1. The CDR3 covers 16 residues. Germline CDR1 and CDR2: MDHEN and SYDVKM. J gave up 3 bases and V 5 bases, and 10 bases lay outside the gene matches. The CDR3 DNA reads TGTGCCAGCAGTCGCTCATACGGACAGGACAATCAGCCCCAGCATTTT. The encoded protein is CASSRSYGQDNQPQHF.

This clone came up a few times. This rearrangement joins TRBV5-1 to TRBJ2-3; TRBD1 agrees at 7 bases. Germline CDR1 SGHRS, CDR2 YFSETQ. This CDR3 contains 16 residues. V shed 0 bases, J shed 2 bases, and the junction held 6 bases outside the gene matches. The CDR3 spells CASSLGRDRDTDTQYF. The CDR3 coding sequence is TGCGCCAGCAGCTTGGGAAGGGACAGAGACACAGATACGCAGTATTTT.

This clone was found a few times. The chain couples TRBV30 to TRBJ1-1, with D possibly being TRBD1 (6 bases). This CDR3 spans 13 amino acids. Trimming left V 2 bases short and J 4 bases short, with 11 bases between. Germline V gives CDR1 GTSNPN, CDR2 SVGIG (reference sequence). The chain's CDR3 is CAWSWGRGTEAFF. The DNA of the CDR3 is TGTGCCTGGAGTTGGGGGCGAGGCACTGAAGCTTTCTTT.

The CDR3 loop is CAWTGVSNEKLFF. In DNA form, the CDR3 reads TGTGCCTGGACGGGGGTTTCGAATGAAAAACTGTTTTTT. The J gene is TRBJ1-4, the V gene TRBV30; the D gene is possibly TRBD1 (5 bases). Per the germline V gene, CDR1 is GTSNPN and CDR2 is SVGIG (reference sequence). There are 13 residues in the CDR3. V was cut by 4 bases and J by 5 bases, with 11 bases left in between.

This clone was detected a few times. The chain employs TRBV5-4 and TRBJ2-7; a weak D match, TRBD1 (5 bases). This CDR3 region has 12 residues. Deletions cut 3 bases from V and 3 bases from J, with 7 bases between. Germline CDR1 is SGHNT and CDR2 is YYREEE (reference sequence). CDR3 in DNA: TGTGCCAGCAGCTACGACAGCTACGAGCAGTACTTC. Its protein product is CASSYDSYEQYF.

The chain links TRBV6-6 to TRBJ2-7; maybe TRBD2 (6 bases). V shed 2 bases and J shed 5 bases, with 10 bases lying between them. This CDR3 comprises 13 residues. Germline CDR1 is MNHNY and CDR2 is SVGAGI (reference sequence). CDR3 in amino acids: CASSYDGGDEQYF. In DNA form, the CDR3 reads TGTGCCAGCAGTTACGACGGCGGGGACGAGCAGTACTTC.

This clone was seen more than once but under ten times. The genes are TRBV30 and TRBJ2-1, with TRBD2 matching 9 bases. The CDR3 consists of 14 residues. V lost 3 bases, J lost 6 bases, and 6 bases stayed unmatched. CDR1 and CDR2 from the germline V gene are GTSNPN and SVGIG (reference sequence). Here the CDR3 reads CAWSREAGGNEQFF. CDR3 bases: TGTGCCTGGAGCCGGGAAGCGGGAGGCAATGAGCAGTTCTTC.

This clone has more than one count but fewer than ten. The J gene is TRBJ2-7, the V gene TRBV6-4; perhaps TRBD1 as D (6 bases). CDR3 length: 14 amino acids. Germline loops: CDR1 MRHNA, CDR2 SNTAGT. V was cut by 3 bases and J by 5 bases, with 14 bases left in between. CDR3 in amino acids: CASSEYGQRDEQYF. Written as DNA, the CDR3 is TGTGCCAGCAGTGAATACGGACAGAGGGACGAGCAGTACTTC.

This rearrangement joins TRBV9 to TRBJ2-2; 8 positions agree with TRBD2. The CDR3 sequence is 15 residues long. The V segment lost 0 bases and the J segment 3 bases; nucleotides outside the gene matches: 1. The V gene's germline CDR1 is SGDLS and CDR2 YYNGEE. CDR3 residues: CASSVALADTGELFF. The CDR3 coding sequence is TGTGCCAGCAGCGTAGCACTAGCGGACACCGGGGAGCTGTTTTTT.

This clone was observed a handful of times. The CDR3 nucleotides read TGTGCCAGCAGCTCTAAAATAGGGACAGGGGATGAGACCCAGTACTTC. Translated: CASSSKIGTGDETQYF. This chain joins TRBV7-9 and TRBJ2-5, with 10 bases identical to TRBD1. This CDR3 spans 16 amino acids. V gave up 4 bases and J gave up 5 bases; unmatched junction bases: 10. Germline V gene sequence: CDR1 SEHNR, CDR2 FQNEAQ (reference sequence). Supplemented by reference TRBV7-9 and TRBJ2-5, the full variable domain reads DTGVSQNPRHKITKRGQNVTFRCDPISEHNRLYWYRQTLGQGPEFLTYFQNEAQLEKSRLLSDRFSAERPKGSFSTLEIQRTEQGDSAMYLCASSSKIGTGDETQYFGPGTRLLVL.

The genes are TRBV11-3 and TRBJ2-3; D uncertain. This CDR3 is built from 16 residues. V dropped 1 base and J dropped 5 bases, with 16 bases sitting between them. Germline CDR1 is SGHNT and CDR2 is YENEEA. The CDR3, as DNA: TGTGCCAGCAGCTTAGGAGTATCAAACAGAAAAGATACGCAGTATTTT. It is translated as CASSLGVSNRKDTQYF.

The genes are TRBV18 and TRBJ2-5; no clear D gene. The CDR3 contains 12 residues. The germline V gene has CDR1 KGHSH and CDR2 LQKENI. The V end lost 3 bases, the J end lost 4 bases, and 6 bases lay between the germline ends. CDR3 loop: CASSPTTETQYF. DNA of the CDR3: TGTGCCAGCTCACCCACTACAGAGACCCAGTACTTC.

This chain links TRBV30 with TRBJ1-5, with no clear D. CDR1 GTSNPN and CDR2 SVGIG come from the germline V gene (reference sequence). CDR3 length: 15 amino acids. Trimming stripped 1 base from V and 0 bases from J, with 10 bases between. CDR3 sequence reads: CAWSEDSISNQPQHF. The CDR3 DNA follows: TGTGCCTGGAGTGAGGACTCGATTAGCAATCAGCCCCAGCATTTT.

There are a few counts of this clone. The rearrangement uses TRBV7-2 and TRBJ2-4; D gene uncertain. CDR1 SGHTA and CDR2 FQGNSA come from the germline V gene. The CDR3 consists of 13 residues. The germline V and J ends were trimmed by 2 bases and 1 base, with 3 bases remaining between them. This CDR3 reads CASSLQAKNIQYF. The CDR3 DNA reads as TGTGCCAGCAGCTTACAGGCCAAAAACATTCAGTACTTC.